Below, 4 T cell receptor beta chains from the same sample are listed, as sequenced in a study of cytomegalovirus exposure and HLA in healthy donors. Clones were sequenced by immunoSEQ multiplex PCR, and TCRdb holds only the in-frame ones, with some missing. The sample records some 150,000 clones, 88% being singletons. Sequenced input: PBMCs. The receptors stem from a man aged 18 to 35 in good health and CMV-seronegative.

The chain has TRBV7-2 and TRBJ2-3; 10 nucleotides agree with TRBD2. CDR3 size: 16 residues. In germline, CDR1 is SGHTA, CDR2 FQGNSA. After removal of 4 bases from V and 2 bases from J, the junction contained 6 bases not matched to a gene. This chain's CDR3 is CASSSLSGRFTDTQYF. CDR3 nucleotides: TGTGCCAGCAGCTCCCTTAGCGGGAGGTTCACAGATACGCAGTATTTT.

CDR3 sequence: CASSLYNSPIYGYTF. The DNA for the CDR3 is TGTGCCAGCAGCTTGTATAATAGTCCGATCTATGGCTACACCTTC. The rearrangement joins TRBV5-8 to TRBJ1-2, with D unresolved. Germline loops: CDR1 SGHTS, CDR2 YDEGEE. The CDR3 runs 15 residues. The V gene lost 1 base and the J gene lost 4 bases, with 14 bases spanning the gap.

This clone showed up just once. The chain couples TRBV12-5 to TRBJ2-3, with 8 bases identical to TRBD2. With 6 bases clipped from V and 6 bases from J, the junction kept 11 bases outside the gene matches. In germline, CDR1 is LGHNT, CDR2 FRNRAP. This CDR3 region has 15 residues. In DNA form, the CDR3 reads TGTGCTAGTGGACCCGGGACTAGTTTATCTGATACGCAGTATTTT. Translation: CASGPGTSLSDTQYF.

This sequence joins TRBV5-6 and TRBJ2-7; the match to TRBD1 covers 7 bases. V lost 4 bases to trimming and J lost 2 bases; unmatched junction nucleotides: 9. Germline V CDR1 and CDR2: SGHDT, YYEEEE. The CDR3 length is 15 residues. The CDR3 sequence is CASSPDRRPTYEQYV. The DNA for the CDR3 is TGTGCCAGCAGCCCGGACAGGCGACCAACCTACGAGCAGTACGTC.